This T cell receptor (beta chain) was sequenced in a study of blood T cell repertoires in COVID-19. Turning to the study itself: Acute and convalescent COVID-19 specimens originated in the United States, Italy and Spain. PBMCs, B-cell-depleted T cells, or T cells provided the cDNA or gDNA that made up the material.

V dropped 5 bases and J dropped 2; count of bases not matched to a gene: 4. Germline lookup yields CDR1 SGHNT and CDR2 YENEEA. The CDR3 is made up of 14 amino acids. This clone was picked up one time. As originally analysed: Amplification of reference gene primers was used by the study to estimate nucleated cell counts. Data came from immunoSEQ multiplex PCR; TCRdb stores just in-frame clones and leaves some out. The V and J calls and clone size were taken over from that table, and D and trimming were inferred from the DNA. In the table there are thousands of clones, 84% of which are singletons. The receptor was isolated from a human donor in a cohort sampled during active COVID-19. The sequenced sample consisted of peripheral blood. The V and J genes are TRBV11-3 and TRBJ2-3; 7 nucleotides line up with TRBD1. CDR3 bases: TGTGCCAGCAGCGAACAGGGGCCCACAGATACGCAGTATTTT. Protein sequence: CASSEQGPTDTQYF.